This passage covers 27 T cell receptor beta chains from one sample sequenced in a study of blood T cell repertoires in COVID-19. The method was immunoSEQ multiplex PCR; TCRdb's version includes in-frame clones alone and lacks a portion of them. The table shows about 200,000 clones, with 70% to 90% occurring only once. Input material: peripheral blood. The receptors were sampled from a human donor in a cohort sampled during active COVID-19.

This chain connects TRBV5-6 to TRBJ1-2, with TRBD1 as a possible D gene (6 bases). V was pared by 4 bases and J by 3 bases, with 13 bases between. The CDR3 length is 14 residues. Germline values: CDR1 SGHDT, CDR2 YYEEEE. The CDR3 here is CASSGRGGYYGYTF. The CDR3 region has the DNA TGTGCCAGCAGCGGCAGGGGTGGGTACTATGGCTACACCTTC.

The rearrangement uses TRBV19 and TRBJ2-2; D is ambiguous. V shed 3 bases and J shed 2 bases, with 4 bases lying between them. The CDR3 loop spans 13 amino acids. The germline V gene encodes CDR1 LNHDA and CDR2 SQIVND (reference sequence). CDR3 sequence: CASSILNTGELFF. The CDR3 DNA follows: TGTGCCAGTAGTATCCTAAACACCGGGGAGCTGTTTTTT. The entire variable domain, with the rest obtained from reference TRBV19 and TRBJ2-2, is as follows: DGGITQSPKYLFRKEGQNVTLSCEQNLNHDAMYWYRQDPGQGLRLIYYSQIVNDFQKGDIAEGYSVSREKKESFPLTVTSAQKNPTAFYLCASSILNTGELFFGEGSRLTVL.

With regard to this clone: The junction departs from germline at one end; a sequencing error may be responsible. Written as DNA, the CDR3 is TGTGCCAGCAGCGCGAGTCGTTCAGGGTTAATGCGTGGAGCTTTT. It encodes CASSASRSGLMRGAF. The chain has TRBV5-6 and TRBJ1-3, with D possibly being TRBD1 (5 bases). CDR3 size: 15 residues. Germline CDR1 SGHDT, CDR2 YYEEEE.

The J gene is TRBJ1-2, the V gene TRBV11-2; TRBD1 is a possible D gene (6 bases). Per germline, CDR1 SGHAT and CDR2 FQNNGV. Trimming removed 5 bases from V and 3 bases from J, with 10 bases in between. This CDR3 contains 13 residues. CDR3 sequence (DNA): TGTGCCAGCAGCCCGACAGGTCACTATGGCTACACCTTC. Translation gives CASSPTGHYGYTF.

The J gene is TRBJ1-1, the V gene TRBV5-5; TRBD1 matches at 11 bases. Germline V gene sequence: CDR1 SGHKS, CDR2 YYEKEE (reference sequence). Trimming took 5 bases from V and 5 from J; bases not matched to a gene: 14. The CDR3 covers 17 residues. CDR3 loop: CASRIRGGTGGLTEAFF. CDR3 nucleotides: TGTGCCAGCAGAATAAGGGGTGGGACAGGGGGATTAACTGAAGCTTTCTTT.

V usage is TRBV5-1 and J usage is TRBJ2-3, with D tentatively TRBD1 (6 bases). Germline V gives CDR1 SGHRS, CDR2 YFSETQ. This CDR3 is 14 amino acids long. With 4 bases removed from V and 1 base from J, the gap between germline ends came to 10 bases. This CDR3 reads CASSLQGGTDTQYF. The CDR3 bases are TGCGCCAGCAGCCTACAGGGTGGCACAGATACGCAGTATTTT.

For this clone: The junction shows a germline mismatch at one end, possibly a read error. The chain employs TRBV7-7 and TRBJ2-5; D might be TRBD1 (7 bases). Germline V gene lookup returns CDR1 SSHAT and CDR2 FNYEAQ (reference sequence). The CDR3 is made up of 15 amino acids. The DNA of the CDR3 is TGTGCTAGCAGCTTCGGGACAGCGGGCCAAGAGACCCAGTACTTC. Protein: CASSFGTAGQETQYF. The full variable domain, in which reference TRBV7-7 and TRBJ2-5 provide the parts outside the CDR3, is GAGVSQSPRYKVTKRGQDVTLRCDPISSHATLYWYQQALGQGPEFLTYFNYEAQPDKSGLPSDRFSAERPEGSISTLTIQRTEQRDSAMYRCASSFGTAGQETQYFGPGTRLLVL.

The chain links TRBV7-8 to TRBJ2-5; TRBD2 aligns across 11 bases. The CDR3 totals 20 residues. The ends lost 1 base at V and 2 bases at J; junction bases unmatched: 15. Germline CDR1 and CDR2: SGHVS and FQNEAQ. CDR3 DNA sequence: TGTGCCAGCAGCTTAGTAGGGAGACTAGCGGGGAGATCCAAACAAGAGACCCAGTACTTC. Protein: CASSLVGRLAGRSKQETQYF. The full variable domain, rest sourced from reference TRBV7-8 and TRBJ2-5, is GAGVSQSPRYKVAKRGQDVALRCDPISGHVSLFWYQQALGQGPEFLTYFQNEAQLDKSGLPSDRFFAERPEGSVSTLKIQRTQQEDSAVYLCASSLVGRLAGRSKQETQYFGPGTRLLVL.

This chain uses TRBV30 with TRBJ1-1, with D possibly matching TRBD1 (6 bases). Germline loops: CDR1 GTSNPN, CDR2 SVGIG (reference sequence). V was shortened by 4 bases and J by 5 bases, with 11 bases between the two germline ends. This CDR3 region has 12 residues. The CDR3 loop is CAWNEGGTEAFF. CDR3 DNA: TGTGCCTGGAACGAGGGGGGGACTGAAGCTTTCTTT.

Concerning this clone: Distinct nucleotide sequences in the sample also encode this CDR3. V and J are TRBV12-3 or TRBV12-4 and TRBJ1-2, with D perhaps TRBD1 (6 bases). V lost 3 bases and J 4 bases, leaving 9 bases between the germline ends. This CDR3 has 13 amino acids. Here the CDR3 reads CASSLGGAYGYTF. The CDR3 region has the DNA TGTGCCAGCAGTTTGGGGGGGGCCTATGGCTACACCTTC.

The chain links TRBV18 to TRBJ2-1; D gene unclear. The germline CDR1 and CDR2 sequences are KGHSH and LQKENI. Trimming took off 3 bases at V and 9 bases at J, with 9 bases between the two ends. This CDR3 region has 12 residues. CDR3 in DNA: TGTGCCAGCTCACCTACCAGCGTTGAGCAGTTCTTC. Protein: CASSPTSVEQFF.

The gene calls are TRBV5-6 and TRBJ1-6, with 7 nucleotides matching TRBD1. V shed 7 bases, J shed 1 base, and the junction held 8 bases outside the gene matches. Germline lookup yields CDR1 SGHDT and CDR2 YYEEEE. CDR3 length: 16 amino acids. Here the CDR3 reads CASALEGASYNSPLHF. The CDR3 coding sequence is TGTGCCAGCGCCCTGGAGGGGGCATCCTATAATTCACCCCTCCACTTT.

The V gene is TRBV10-3, the J gene TRBJ2-1; 7 nucleotides match TRBD1. Germline values: CDR1 ENHRY, CDR2 SYGVKD. V dropped 2 bases and J dropped 0; count of bases not matched to a gene: 7. The CDR3 has 17 amino acids. The CDR3 spells CAISEVTGTYSYNEQFF. For the CDR3, the DNA is TGTGCCATCAGTGAGGTGACAGGGACATACTCCTACAATGAGCAGTTCTTC.

The chain uses TRBV18 and TRBJ1-3; 7 positions agree with TRBD1. Germline V CDR1 and CDR2: KGHSH, LQKENI. The CDR3 has 16 amino acids. The V and J ends lost 3 bases and 2 bases, in that order; junction bases with no gene match: 7. The CDR3 here is CASSPSGQKTGNTIYF. CDR3 DNA: TGTGCCAGCTCACCGTCGGGACAGAAGACTGGAAACACCATATATTTT. The complete variable domain, with remaining parts taken from reference TRBV18 and TRBJ1-3, reads NAGVMQNPRHLVRRRGQEARLRCSPMKGHSHVYWYRQLPEEGLKFMVYLQKENIIDESGMPKERFSAEFPKEGPSILRIQQVVRGDSAAYFCASSPSGQKTGNTIYFGEGSWLTVV.

The gene calls are TRBV18 and TRBJ2-3; D is possibly TRBD2 (5 bases). The germline V gene has CDR1 KGHSH and CDR2 LQKENI. Trimming left V 6 bases short and J 6 bases short, with 10 bases between. There are 12 residues in the CDR3. The CDR3 sequence is CASSQQRDTQYF. Here the CDR3 DNA reads TGTGCCAGCTCTCAACAGCGGGATACGCAGTATTTT.

The gene calls are TRBV14 and TRBJ1-3, with no clear D. Trimming shortened V by 5 bases and J by 2 bases, and 13 bases separated the two germline ends. Germline CDR1 is SGHDN and CDR2 is FVKESK. CDR3 length: 15 amino acids. In DNA, the CDR3 is TGTGCCAGCAGCTTGAGGGCGGGAGCTGGAAACACCATATATTTT. It yields the protein CASSLRAGAGNTIYF.

The rearrangement links TRBV6-2 or TRBV6-3 to TRBJ2-7; 7 nucleotides agree with TRBD1. This CDR3 has 13 amino acids. The J segment lost 10 bases and the V segment lost 0 bases, leaving 6 bases of the junction unmatched. Germline V gives CDR1 MNHEY, CDR2 SVGEGT. The DNA of the CDR3 is TGTGCCAGCAGTTACTCCCAGGGGACAGTCCAGTACTTC. Protein: CASSYSQGTVQYF.

V is TRBV12-3 or TRBV12-4 and J is TRBJ2-3; D uncertain. The CDR3 totals 11 residues. V lost 4 bases and J 6 bases, leaving 5 bases between the germline ends. The CDR3 region is CASSSVDTQYF. The CDR3, as DNA: TGTGCCAGCAGTTCAGTGGATACGCAGTATTTT.

This chain connects TRBV6-1 to TRBJ1-1, with D hard to call. CDR1 and CDR2 from the germline V gene are MNHNS and SASEGT. Trimming shortened V by 3 bases and J by 6 bases, and 11 bases separated the two germline ends. The CDR3 loop spans 13 amino acids. CDR3: CASSDRARAEAFF. The CDR3 coding sequence is TGTGCCAGCAGTGACCGGGCGAGGGCTGAAGCTTTCTTT.

The chain joins TRBV5-5 to TRBJ2-3; 7 bases map to TRBD1. Germline assignment: CDR1 SGHKS and CDR2 YYEKEE (reference sequence). V was pared by 0 bases and J by 4 bases, with 5 bases of the junction left unmatched. CDR3 length equals 15 residues. CDR3 nucleotides: TGTGCCAGCAGCTTGGGAAGGACAGGCCCAGATACGCAGTATTTT. It translates to CASSLGRTGPDTQYF.

This chain connects TRBV7-2 to TRBJ2-3; D may be TRBD2 (5 bases). CDR3 length: 14 residues. Germline V gene lookup returns CDR1 SGHTA and CDR2 FQGNSA. V lost 3 bases, J lost 1 base, and 8 bases lay in between. CDR3 DNA sequence: TGTGCCAGCAGCTTGGCGCGGGGCACAGATACGCAGTATTTT. Amino acid sequence: CASSLARGTDTQYF.

This chain links TRBV6-1 with TRBJ2-7, with 9 positions matching TRBD1. Germline CDR1 reads MNHNS; CDR2 reads SASEGT. This CDR3 has 13 amino acids. The trim removed 3 bases at V and 13 bases at J, leaving 10 bases unmatched. This chain's CDR3 is CASSEVPGQGSYF. The CDR3 DNA is TGTGCCAGCAGTGAGGTCCCGGGACAGGGCAGCTACTTC.

CDR3 sequence reads: CASSYTGGSSYEQYF. In nucleotides, the CDR3 is TGCGCCAGCAGCTACACAGGGGGTTCTTCCTACGAGCAGTACTTC. The chain couples TRBV5-1 to TRBJ2-7, with 8 bases aligning to TRBD1. Per the germline V gene, CDR1 is SGHRS and CDR2 is YFSETQ. This CDR3 has 15 amino acids. V shed 3 bases, J shed 1 base, and the junction held 6 bases outside the gene matches.

V and J are TRBV4-1 and TRBJ2-1; 10 bases agree with TRBD2. This CDR3 is built from 17 residues. Germline CDR1 MGHRA, CDR2 YSYEKL. Trimming took 2 bases from V and 5 from J; bases not matched to a gene: 9. This CDR3 reads CASSQPMLAGVNNEQFF. CDR3 DNA sequence: TGCGCCAGCAGCCAACCGATGCTAGCGGGGGTTAACAATGAGCAGTTCTTC.

Worth noting for this clone: The identical CDR3 is also encoded by other nucleotide sequences in the sample. V is TRBV6-2 or TRBV6-3 and J is TRBJ2-3; 7 nucleotides align to TRBD1. The J segment lost 3 bases and the V segment lost 0 bases, leaving 3 bases of the junction unmatched. The V gene's germline CDR1 is MNHEY and CDR2 SVGEGT. CDR3 size: 15 residues. This chain's CDR3 is CASSYSGGATDTQYF. As DNA, the CDR3 is TGTGCCAGCAGTTACTCAGGGGGCGCGACAGATACGCAGTATTTT.

This sequence joins TRBV14 and TRBJ2-7; 9 bases align to TRBD2. V gave up 1 base and J gave up 4 bases; unmatched junction bases: 5. Per germline, CDR1 SGHDN and CDR2 FVKESK. The CDR3 is 15 amino acids. As DNA, the CDR3 is TGTGCCAGCAGCCAAGTTTCGACTAGCGGATACGAGCAGTACTTC. This encodes CASSQVSTSGYEQYF. Based on the CDR3 plus reference TRBV14 and TRBJ2-7, the full variable domain is EAGVTQFPSHSVIEKGQTVTLRCDPISGHDNLYWYRRVMGKEIKFLLHFVKESKQDESGMPNNRFLAERTGGTYSTLKVQPAELEDSGVYFCASSQVSTSGYEQYFGPGTRLTVT.

The J gene is TRBJ2-7, the V gene TRBV11-2; 11 bases agree with TRBD2. V dropped 6 bases and J dropped 4; count of bases not matched to a gene: 8. Germline loops: CDR1 SGHAT, CDR2 FQNNGV. The CDR3 runs 15 residues. CDR3 region: CASRPSGTSGYEQYF. For the CDR3, the DNA is TGTGCCAGCAGGCCATCCGGGACTAGCGGATACGAGCAGTACTTC.